The 27 T cell receptor beta chains reported below all come from one sample, sequenced in a study of blood T cell repertoires in COVID-19. Profiled with immunoSEQ multiplex PCR; TCRdb holds only in-frame clones, not every one. Of about 320,000 clones in the sample, around 85% were seen once. The sample taken for sequencing was PBMCs or T cells enriched from blood (not recorded which). The receptors originated from a woman under 40 who had been exposed to COVID-19.

This clone is a singleton in its sample. The chain recombines TRBV4-2 with TRBJ1-3, with D possibly being TRBD1 (6 bases). Germline V gene data show CDR1 as LGHNA and CDR2 as YNFKEQ. CDR3 length: 15 residues. Between the trimmed V and J ends, which lost 2 bases and 0 bases, there was a span of 8 bases. CDR3 nucleotide sequence: TGTGCCAGCAGCCAAAGGGGGAACTCTGGAAACACCATATATTTT. Its protein product is CASSQRGNSGNTIYF.

The chain has TRBV4-1 and TRBJ1-6; 7 positions agree with TRBD1. The CDR3 has 12 amino acids. CDR1 is MGHRA, CDR2 YSYEKL, per germline. The J segment lost 12 bases and the V segment lost 1 base, leaving 0 bases of the junction unmatched. CDR3 bases: TGCGCCAGCAGCCAAGGACAGGGACCCCTCCACTTT. Translation: CASSQGQGPLHF.

This rearrangement joins TRBV28 to TRBJ1-6; D is possibly TRBD1 (6 bases). This CDR3 has 16 amino acids. The germline CDR1 and CDR2 sequences are MDHEN and SYDVKM. V dropped 6 bases and J dropped 1 base, with 13 bases sitting between them. CDR3 residues: CASRTTGLSYNSPLHF. As DNA, the CDR3 is TGTGCCAGCAGAACAACAGGGTTGTCCTATAATTCACCCCTCCACTTT.

The chain carries TRBV7-9 and TRBJ2-3; no definite D call. Germline V gene lookup returns CDR1 SEHNR and CDR2 FQNEAQ (reference sequence). This CDR3 comprises 16 residues. Trimming removed 5 bases at V and 0 bases at J, with 15 bases between. The CDR3 DNA reads as TGTGCCAGCAGCCAACTAATAGCCCTTAGCACAGATACGCAGTATTTT. Protein sequence: CASSQLIALSTDTQYF.

V and J are TRBV6-2 or TRBV6-3 and TRBJ2-7; D not certain. With 3 bases removed from V and 3 bases from J, the gap between germline ends came to 9 bases. The CDR3 length is 13 residues. Per the germline V gene, CDR1 is MNHEY and CDR2 is SVGEGT. CDR3 loop: CASSYTLGYEQYF. CDR3 DNA: TGTGCCAGCAGTTATACCCTCGGCTACGAGCAGTACTTC.

The rearrangement links TRBV5-6 to TRBJ1-1, with D possibly matching TRBD1 (6 bases). V lost 2 bases to trimming and J lost 1 base, with 9 bases between them. Germline V gives CDR1 SGHDT, CDR2 YYEEEE. The length of the CDR3 is 14 residues. The CDR3 DNA follows: TGTGCCAGCAGCTTTCCACAGGGGAACACTGAAGCTTTCTTT. This translates into CASSFPQGNTEAFF. Drawing the rest from reference TRBV5-6 and TRBJ1-1, the complete variable domain is DAGVTQSPTHLIKTRGQQVTLRCSPKSGHDTVSWYQQALGQGPQFIFQYYEEEERQRGNFPDRFSGHQFPNYSSELNVNALLLGDSALYLCASSFPQGNTEAFFGQGTRLTVV.

About this clone itself: In the same sample, other DNA sequences code for this CDR3. The V and J genes are TRBV5-1 and TRBJ1-1; D remains unclear. This CDR3 region has 13 residues. CDR1 is SGHRS, CDR2 YFSETQ, per germline. Trimming stripped 3 bases from V and 5 bases from J, with 11 bases between. CDR3 protein: CASSSGSGTEAFF. CDR3 sequence (DNA): TGCGCCAGCAGCTCCGGCTCAGGAACTGAAGCTTTCTTT.

The chain links TRBV4-2 to TRBJ1-1; D gene uncertain. The V gene's germline CDR1 is LGHNA and CDR2 YNFKEQ. This CDR3 has 13 residues. V lost 4 bases, J lost 1 base, and 7 bases lay in between. CDR3 in amino acids: CASSLQKNTEAFF. DNA of the CDR3: TGTGCCAGCAGCCTTCAAAAGAACACTGAAGCTTTCTTT.

The rearrangement joins TRBV19 to TRBJ2-2; no clear D. This CDR3 spans 13 amino acids. V lost 1 base, J lost 7 bases, and 7 bases lay in between. CDR1 and CDR2 (germline): LNHDA, SQIVND (reference sequence). In nucleotides, the CDR3 is TGTGCCAGTAGTATAGTAGCCGGCGGGGAGCTGTTTTTT. Protein product: CASSIVAGGELFF.

V usage is TRBV24-1 and J usage is TRBJ2-3; 9 bases line up with TRBD1. The germline gives CDR1 KGHDR, CDR2 SFDVKD. This CDR3 has 15 residues. The V and J ends lost 8 bases and 2 bases, in that order; junction bases with no gene match: 7. The CDR3 here is CATMPRDRDTDTQYF. DNA for the CDR3: TGTGCCACCATGCCCCGGGACAGGGACACAGATACGCAGTATTTT.

This clone has only one observation. The genes are TRBV5-1 and TRBJ2-7, with TRBD2 matching 15 bases. Germline V gene data show CDR1 as SGHRS and CDR2 as YFSETQ. The CDR3 runs 16 residues. The V segment lost 4 bases and the J segment 3 bases; nucleotides outside the gene matches: 5. The CDR3: CASSEGLAGGLYEQYF. The DNA for the CDR3 is TGCGCCAGCAGCGAGGGACTAGCGGGAGGACTCTACGAGCAGTACTTC.

In its sample, this clone was seen once. This sequence joins TRBV21-1 and TRBJ1-1. TRBV21-1 is a pseudogene segment. CDR3 size: 17 residues. The CDR3 spells CASKRCKKELVNTEAFF. As DNA, the CDR3 is TGTGCCAGCAAACGTTGTAAAAAGGAGTTGGTGAACACTGAAGCTTTCTTT.

In the case of this clone: The same CDR3 arises from other DNA sequences in this sample as well. DNA for the CDR3: TGTGCCAGCAGCGAACGACGGGGCTCTGGAAACACCATATATTTT. The encoded protein is CASSERRGSGNTIYF. The J gene is TRBJ1-3, the V gene TRBV9; D is uncertain. The V end was cut by 3 bases, the J end by 0 bases, with 10 bases between. CDR3 length equals 15 residues. CDR1 and CDR2 (germline): SGDLS, YYNGEE.

The chain recombines TRBV6-1 with TRBJ2-3, with TRBD2 matching over 9 bases. Germline-derived CDR1 and CDR2 are MNHNS and SASEGT. Trimming at V came to 4 bases and at J to 5 bases, leaving 10 bases not matched to a gene. The CDR3 length is 16 residues. The CDR3 bases are TGTGCCAGCAGTGCGTCCCTAGCGGGGAGGGGAGATACGCAGTATTTT. Its translation is CASSASLAGRGDTQYF.

This chain uses TRBV28 with TRBJ2-7, with TRBD1 matching 9 bases. This CDR3 has 14 residues. Trimming at V came to 4 bases and at J to 6 bases, leaving 7 bases not matched to a gene. Germline V gene data show CDR1 as MDHEN and CDR2 as SYDVKM. CDR3 DNA: TGTGCCAGCAGTTCACAGGGGGCGCAAATCGAGCAGTACTTC. Residues: CASSSQGAQIEQYF.

The rearrangement links TRBV5-1 to TRBJ2-1, with D perhaps TRBD1 (6 bases). CDR3 size: 14 residues. Trimming left V 4 bases short and J 7 bases short, with 15 bases between. Germline loops: CDR1 SGHRS, CDR2 YFSETQ. DNA of the CDR3: TGCGCCAGCAGCATTGGTGACAGGTCTAATGAGCAGTTCTTC. It is translated as CASSIGDRSNEQFF.

This clone was counted many times. The chain is built from TRBV30 and TRBJ1-3, with D maybe TRBD1 (5 bases). Trimming left V 8 bases short and J 4 bases short, with 18 bases between. Germline V gene data show CDR1 as GTSNPN and CDR2 as SVGIG (reference sequence). The CDR3 has 14 residues. CDR3 sequence (DNA): TGTGCCCGAGCGCAGGGTACAGCGGGAAACACCATATATTTT. Translated, it gives CARAQGTAGNTIYF.

This chain links TRBV6-2 or TRBV6-3 with TRBJ2-4; 8 nucleotides agree with TRBD2. Germline assignment: CDR1 MNHEY and CDR2 SVGEGT. After removal of 2 bases from V and 1 base from J, the junction contained 10 bases not matched to a gene. The CDR3 has 18 amino acids. The CDR3 region is CASSYPVNGGGAKNIQYF. Here the CDR3 DNA reads TGTGCCAGCAGTTACCCCGTCAACGGCGGGGGGGCCAAAAACATTCAGTACTTC.

There are a few counts of this clone. The V call is TRBV9, the J call TRBJ2-1; TRBD2 agrees at 9 bases. V dropped 4 bases and J dropped 10; count of bases not matched to a gene: 6. Germline CDR1 is SGDLS and CDR2 is YYNGEE. CDR3 length: 13 amino acids. The CDR3 bases are TGTGCCAGCAGCCCTGGGACTAGCAGGGAGCAGTTCTTC. Protein sequence: CASSPGTSREQFF.

V gene TRBV19 combines with J gene TRBJ1-1; D not certain. The V gene lost 7 bases and the J gene lost 7 bases, with 19 bases spanning the gap. Germline V gene sequence: CDR1 LNHDA, CDR2 SQIVND (reference sequence). The CDR3 length is 14 residues. The CDR3 here is CASTIGGRSGEAFF. For the CDR3, the DNA is TGTGCCAGTACCATCGGAGGTCGAAGTGGTGAAGCTTTCTTT.

The chain couples TRBV10-3 to TRBJ1-2; tentatively, D is TRBD1 (6 bases). CDR1 and CDR2 from the germline V gene are ENHRY and SYGVKD. V was cut by 3 bases and J by 6 bases, with 11 bases left in between. The CDR3 consists of 13 residues. CDR3 sequence (DNA): TGTGCCATCAGTGAACAGGGCCACCATGGCTACACCTTC. Residues: CAISEQGHHGYTF.

The chain joins TRBV6-2 or TRBV6-3 to TRBJ2-3; no clear D gene. Germline V lookup: CDR1 MNHEY, CDR2 SVGEGT. The germline V and J ends were trimmed by 4 bases and 0 bases, with 5 bases remaining between them. The CDR3 has 13 residues. CDR3 DNA sequence: TGTGCCAGCAGTTTCAGGAGCACAGATACGCAGTATTTT. Protein product: CASSFRSTDTQYF.

CDR3 amino acids: CASTISGNTIYF. The CDR3 DNA reads TGTGCCAGCACCATCTCTGGAAACACCATATATTTT. The V and J genes are TRBV12-3 or TRBV12-4 and TRBJ1-3; D unresolved. The CDR3 is 12 amino acids. V was clipped by 7 bases and J by 0 bases, with 4 bases between them.

The V gene is TRBV18, the J gene TRBJ1-2, with 9 nucleotides matching TRBD1. In germline, CDR1 is KGHSH, CDR2 LQKENI. The CDR3 totals 17 residues. Trimming at V came to 6 bases and at J to 1 base, leaving 12 bases not matched to a gene. CDR3 DNA sequence: TGTGCCAGCTCGCCCGGACAAAACAGGGGGCATAACTATGGCTACACCTTC. It codes for CASSPGQNRGHNYGYTF.

The count of this clone is one. The chain recombines TRBV28 with TRBJ1-2, with D possibly TRBD1 on 6 matching bases. Germline V gene data show CDR1 as MDHEN and CDR2 as SYDVKM. Trimming removed 5 bases at V and 4 bases at J, with 14 bases between. CDR3 length: 14 residues. The CDR3 sequence: CASSPTTGLYGYTF. In DNA form, the CDR3 reads TGTGCCAGCAGTCCCACGACAGGCCTCTATGGCTACACCTTC.

The chain couples TRBV5-4 to TRBJ2-7; 7 nucleotides match TRBD1. Per the germline V gene, CDR1 is SGHNT and CDR2 is YYREEE (reference sequence). The CDR3 totals 14 residues. V shed 4 bases and J 0 bases; nucleotides not matched to a gene: 4. CDR3 in DNA: TGTGCCAGCAGCCGAGACAGGGACTCCTACGAGCAGTACTTC. Its protein product is CASSRDRDSYEQYF. The full variable domain, its missing parts supplied by reference TRBV5-4 and TRBJ2-7, is ETGVTQSPTHLIKTRGQQVTLRCSSQSGHNTVSWYQQALGQGPQFIFQYYREEENGRGNFPPRFSGLQFPNYSSELNVNALELDDSALYLCASSRDRDSYEQYFGPGTRLTVT.

J is TRBJ2-3 and V is TRBV10-1, with TRBD1 matching 10 bases. Germline-derived CDR1 and CDR2 are WNHNN and SYGVQD (reference sequence). Unmatched junction bases numbered 2, after V lost 0 bases and J lost 2 bases. The CDR3 is made up of 16 amino acids. As DNA, the CDR3 is TGCGCCAGCAGTGAGTCTGACAGGGGGCTCACAGATACGCAGTATTTT. Translation gives CASSESDRGLTDTQYF.